The 24 T cell receptor beta chains presented below share a single source sample, sequenced in a study of vaccination effects on CD4 cells after COVID-19. Sequencing was performed with immunoSEQ multiplex PCR; in TCRdb, only in-frame clones are kept and a portion is missing. The profile shows 42,000 or so clones, approximately 77% of them singletons. These receptors have no identified antigens. Following a roughly 11-day culture, CD4+ T cells were purified. Each person got two doses of an mRNA SARS-CoV-2 vaccine, BNT162b2 or mRNA-1273. The sample consisted of CD4+ T cells from PBMCs cultured without peptide, taken after COVID-19 vaccination. The receptors were gathered from a human donor who received a COVID-19 vaccine.

Notes on this clone: Relative to the germline gene, one junction end is altered; a read error may explain this. V usage is TRBV6-6 and J usage is TRBJ2-7; 7 bases map to TRBD1. Germline V gene lookup returns CDR1 MNHNY and CDR2 SVGAGI (reference sequence). The CDR3 contains 13 residues. The CDR3 sequence is CASSRGPTYGQYF. The CDR3 region has the DNA TGTGCCAGCAGTAGGGGGCCCACCTACGGGCAGTACTTC.

This clone was seen a single time. The J gene is TRBJ1-1, the V gene TRBV12-3 or TRBV12-4, with 7 nucleotides matching TRBD1. Trimming at V came to 8 bases and at J to 4 bases, leaving 7 bases not matched to a gene. The CDR3 sequence is 13 residues long. The CDR3 nucleotides are TGTGCCAGCGGGAGACAGGGATTCACTGAAGCTTTCTTT. This translates into CASGRQGFTEAFF.

The rearrangement joins TRBV5-1 to TRBJ2-7; D is possibly TRBD1 (5 bases). The V gene lost 4 bases and the J gene lost 7 bases, with 24 bases spanning the gap. Germline loops: CDR1 SGHRS, CDR2 YFSETQ. The CDR3 sequence is 16 residues long. The CDR3 sequence is CASSKTAQGTYEEQYF. The CDR3 DNA is TGCGCCAGCAGCAAGACGGCCCAGGGAACCTACGAAGAGCAGTACTTC.

This sequence joins TRBV27 and TRBJ1-6; a possible D gene is TRBD1 (5 bases). The CDR3 length is 15 residues. Between the trimmed V and J ends, which lost 1 base and 7 bases, there was a span of 11 bases. Germline lookup yields CDR1 MNHEY and CDR2 SMNVEV (reference sequence). The CDR3 here is CASSLLGEENSPLHF. CDR3 bases: TGTGCCAGCAGTTTATTAGGGGAGGAAAATTCACCCCTCCACTTT.

A few counts support this clone. The J gene is TRBJ2-1, the V gene TRBV12-5, with 7 bases matching TRBD1. The CDR3 sequence is 16 residues long. Trimming cost V 9 bases and J 7 bases; bases outside gene matches: 18. Germline CDR1 reads LGHNT; CDR2 reads FRNRAP. The CDR3 protein is CASLNRYVRGLNEQFF. The CDR3 bases are TGTGCTAGCCTTAATAGGTATGTTAGGGGGCTAAATGAGCAGTTCTTC.

The chain combines TRBV2 with TRBJ2-7, with D uncertain. This CDR3 is 11 amino acids long. V shed 6 bases and J shed 7 bases, with 10 bases lying between them. Looked up from germline, CDR1 is SNHLY and CDR2 is FYNNEI. The CDR3 bases are TGTGCCAGCAGAAACCTTAGAGAGCAGTACTTC. This sequence encodes CASRNLREQYF.

V and J are TRBV30 and TRBJ1-1; D is undetermined. This CDR3 region has 12 residues. Between the trimmed V and J ends, which lost 4 bases and 8 bases, there was a span of 14 bases. Germline loops: CDR1 GTSNPN, CDR2 SVGIG (reference sequence). In DNA, the CDR3 is TGTGCCTGGAACCGCTACGGACTAGAAGCTTTCTTT. Its protein is CAWNRYGLEAFF. Drawing the rest from reference TRBV30 and TRBJ1-1, the complete variable domain is SQTIHQWPATLVQPVGSPLSLECTVEGTSNPNLYWYRQAAGRGLQLLFYSVGIGQISSEVPQNLSASRPQDRQFILSSKKLLLSDSGFYLCAWNRYGLEAFFGQGTRLTVV.

This chain connects TRBV5-1 to TRBJ1-1; tentatively, D is TRBD1 (6 bases). The CDR3 is 15 residues long. Trimming took 0 bases from V and 0 from J, leaving 9 bases between them. Per the germline V gene, CDR1 is SGHRS and CDR2 is YFSETQ. The CDR3 DNA sequence: TGCGCCAGCAGCTTGGTAGGGGGAATGAACACTGAAGCTTTCTTT. This translates into CASSLVGGMNTEAFF.

The genes are TRBV19 and TRBJ2-3; 11 positions agree with TRBD2. The germline CDR1 and CDR2 sequences are LNHDA and SQIVND (reference sequence). The CDR3 runs 19 residues. V shed 5 bases and J 2 bases; nucleotides not matched to a gene: 15. The CDR3 DNA reads TGTGCCAGTAGTCCCGCACCCTCCACGACTAGCGGGGCCACAGATACGCAGTATTTT. It specifies CASSPAPSTTSGATDTQYF.

Only one count was recorded for this clone. The chain links TRBV10-3 to TRBJ1-4, with D perhaps matching TRBD1 (5 bases). CDR1 ENHRY and CDR2 SYGVKD come from the germline V gene. V lost 7 bases, J lost 3 bases, and 9 bases lay in between. CDR3 length: 13 residues. The CDR3 sequence: CAINQGPNEKLFF. The CDR3, as DNA: TGTGCCATCAACCAGGGACCTAATGAAAAACTGTTTTTT.

The gene calls are TRBV10-2 and TRBJ1-6; a weak D match, TRBD1 (6 bases). The V gene lost 6 bases and the J gene lost 10 bases, with 16 bases spanning the gap. Germline CDR1 is WSHSY and CDR2 is SAAADI. The CDR3 runs to 14 residues. CDR3 DNA: TGCGCCAGCAGGGGGGCAGGGAGGCAATCACCCCTCCACTTT. Its translation: CASRGAGRQSPLHF.

The CDR3 sequence: CASSVASGTGEAYTF. CDR3 coding DNA: TGTGCCAGCAGCGTAGCCTCGGGGACAGGTGAGGCCTACACCTTC. The rearrangement links TRBV9 to TRBJ1-2, with 8 bases matching TRBD1. The CDR3 loop spans 15 amino acids. CDR1 and CDR2 (germline): SGDLS, YYNGEE. V trimming: 0 bases; J trimming: 10 bases; junction bases outside the gene matches: 11.

The chain joins TRBV27 to TRBJ2-1, with 7 bases fitting TRBD2. J lost 0 bases, V lost 10 bases, and 15 bases had no gene match. CDR1 is MNHEY and CDR2 is SMNVEV in the germline V gene (reference sequence). CDR3 size: 17 residues. The CDR3 DNA sequence: TGTGCCACTCAGAAGTTTGTGGGCGGGGGCTCCTACAATGAGCAGTTCTTC. Translated, it gives CATQKFVGGGSYNEQFF.

This chain uses TRBV6-6 with TRBJ2-7; D is perhaps TRBD2 (5 bases). V was pared by 5 bases and J by 5 bases, with 10 bases between. CDR3 length: 12 amino acids. From germline, CDR1 is MNHNY and CDR2 SVGAGI (reference sequence). The CDR3 region is CASSPLANEQYF. CDR3 nucleotides: TGTGCCAGCAGTCCCTTAGCGAACGAGCAGTACTTC.

The chain is built from TRBV7-6 and TRBJ1-1; a possible D gene is TRBD1 (5 bases). The CDR3 sequence is 15 residues long. The germline CDR1 and CDR2 sequences are SGHVS and FNYEAQ. Trimming cost V 1 base and J 4 bases, with 13 bases left between them. CDR3 DNA: TGTGCCAGCAGCTTAGGTCGGAGCCAGGGCACTGAAGCTTTCTTT. Protein product: CASSLGRSQGTEAFF. Looking up the rest from reference TRBV7-6 and TRBJ1-1 gives the full variable domain: GAGVSQSPRYKVTKRGQDVALRCDPISGHVSLYWYRQALGQGPEFLTYFNYEAQQDKSGLPNDRFSAERPEGSISTLTIQRTEQRDSAMYRCASSLGRSQGTEAFFGQGTRLTVV.

This clone was seen once. The chain recombines TRBV2 with TRBJ1-2; 9 bases align to TRBD1. CDR1 and CDR2 from the germline V gene are SNHLY and FYNNEI. This CDR3 is built from 13 residues. V was pared by 9 bases and J by 4 bases, with 6 bases of the junction left unmatched. CDR3 loop: CARRGQGGYGYTF. The CDR3 DNA reads TGTGCCAGAAGGGGACAGGGAGGCTATGGCTACACCTTC.

V and J are TRBV6-6 and TRBJ1-2; TRBD1 agrees at 7 bases. Trimming removed 2 bases from V and 10 bases from J; junction bases left unmatched: 10. Germline CDR1 reads MNHNY; CDR2 reads SVGAGI (reference sequence). There are 14 residues in the CDR3. The CDR3 sequence is CASSYLGTADVYTF. CDR3 nucleotide sequence: TGTGCCAGCAGTTACCTTGGGACAGCCGACGTCTACACCTTC.

This chain joins TRBV7-9 and TRBJ1-4; D is uncertain. The V and J ends lost 1 base and 4 bases respectively, with 13 bases between them. This CDR3 contains 16 residues. Germline V lookup: CDR1 SEHNR, CDR2 FQNEAQ (reference sequence). This CDR3 reads CASSLVWSADNEKLFF. The CDR3 DNA sequence: TGTGCCAGCAGCTTAGTGTGGTCAGCCGATAATGAAAAACTGTTTTTT. The entire variable domain, with the rest obtained from reference TRBV7-9 and TRBJ1-4, is as follows: DTGVSQNPRHKITKRGQNVTFRCDPISEHNRLYWYRQTLGQGPEFLTYFQNEAQLEKSRLLSDRFSAERPKGSFSTLEIQRTEQGDSAMYLCASSLVWSADNEKLFFGSGTQLSVL.

The chain has TRBV3-1 (or the pseudogene TRBV3-2) and TRBJ1-1, with TRBD1 as a possible D gene (5 bases). CDR3 size: 14 residues. The germline V gene encodes CDR1 LGHDT and CDR2 YNNKEL (reference sequence). Trimming left V 2 bases short and J 1 base short, with 8 bases between. This CDR3 is CASSQWGGNTEAFF. The DNA for the CDR3 is TGTGCCAGCAGCCAATGGGGGGGGAACACTGAAGCTTTCTTT.

CDR3 nucleotides: TGCGCCAGCAGCTTGACCACGCCGGGACAGGGGGCGCATTCAAACACCATATATTTT. Residues: CASSLTTPGQGAHSNTIYF. The chain has TRBV5-1 and TRBJ1-3; the match to TRBD1 covers 12 bases. Germline CDR1 SGHRS, CDR2 YFSETQ. J lost 6 bases, V lost 1 base, and 14 bases had no gene match. This CDR3 contains 19 residues.

V gene TRBV6-5 combines with J gene TRBJ2-7; weak D call: TRBD1 (6 bases). V lost 9 bases and J 2 bases, leaving 14 bases between the germline ends. Germline CDR1 MNHEY, CDR2 SVGAGI. The CDR3 extends over 13 amino acids. The DNA of the CDR3 is TGTGCCAGGCCGCACAGGGCCGCCTACGAGCAGTACTTC. Protein: CARPHRAAYEQYF.

V and J are TRBV6-5 and TRBJ1-1; D not resolved. Germline values: CDR1 MNHEY, CDR2 SVGAGI. This CDR3 has 13 residues. Trimming removed 10 bases from V and 1 base from J, with 13 bases in between. The CDR3, as DNA: TGTGCCAACCAGGTCTGGTCGAACACTGAAGCTTTCTTT. Translated: CANQVWSNTEAFF.

The V and J genes are TRBV30 and TRBJ1-2; 9 nucleotides match TRBD1. The CDR3 runs to 14 residues. The J segment lost 9 bases and the V segment lost 0 bases, leaving 8 bases of the junction unmatched. Germline CDR1 is GTSNPN and CDR2 is SVGIG (reference sequence). CDR3 residues: CAWSVSGTGSRYTF. The CDR3 DNA reads as TGTGCCTGGAGTGTGTCCGGGACAGGGAGCCGCTACACCTTC.

The V call is TRBV19, the J call TRBJ1-1, with 7 bases aligning to TRBD1. The length of the CDR3 is 15 residues. Unmatched junction bases numbered 11, after V lost 4 bases and J lost 6 bases. Looked up from germline, CDR1 is LNHDA and CDR2 is SQIVND (reference sequence). The CDR3 DNA sequence: TGTGCCAGTAGTACCACCTGGGACAGTTTGTCTGAAGCTTTCTTT. Translated: CASSTTWDSLSEAFF.